Below are 15 T cell receptor beta chains sequenced from a single sample in a study of cytomegalovirus exposure and HLA in healthy donors. Some clones are missing from TCRdb's copy, which holds only in-frame ones; the method was immunoSEQ multiplex PCR. The sample has around 150,000 clones, approximately 91% seen once. The sequenced material came from PBMCs. Source of these receptors: a man younger than 35 in good health and CMV-seronegative.

The V call is TRBV30, the J call TRBJ1-1, with D unresolved. Looked up from germline, CDR1 is GTSNPN and CDR2 is SVGIG (reference sequence). V was shortened by 2 bases and J by 1 base, with 14 bases between the two germline ends. The CDR3 covers 15 residues. The CDR3 reads CAWSTLDQKNTEAFF. CDR3 DNA sequence: TGTGCCTGGAGTACTCTAGACCAGAAGAACACTGAAGCTTTCTTT.

The rearrangement uses TRBV14 and TRBJ2-5; 7 positions match TRBD2. V was clipped by 0 bases and J by 0 bases; unmatched bases: 4. Germline CDR1 SGHDN, CDR2 FVKESK. The CDR3 sequence is 16 residues long. In DNA form, the CDR3 reads TGTGCCAGCAGCCAAGAGACTAGCCTCTACCAAGAGACCCAGTACTTC. It specifies CASSQETSLYQETQYF.

This sequence joins TRBV29-1 and TRBJ2-7; D is undetermined. This CDR3 is built from 14 residues. Trimming removed 4 bases at V and 6 bases at J, with 19 bases between. Looked up from germline, CDR1 is SQVTM and CDR2 is ANQGSEA. The CDR3 region has the DNA TGCAGCGTTGTGGCCTACGCGTCAGGATCCGAGCAGTACTTC. Translated: CSVVAYASGSEQYF.

The gene calls are TRBV4-2 and TRBJ2-5, with no clear D. The CDR3 consists of 14 residues. In germline, CDR1 is LGHNA, CDR2 YNFKEQ. The V end lost 1 base, the J end lost 0 bases, and 6 bases lay between the germline ends. This CDR3 is CASSQVRDQETQYF. CDR3 nucleotide sequence: TGTGCCAGCAGCCAAGTTCGGGACCAAGAGACCCAGTACTTC.

The chain carries TRBV4-1 and TRBJ2-7; 7 positions agree with TRBD2. V shed 4 bases, J shed 0 bases, and the junction held 6 bases outside the gene matches. Germline CDR1 is MGHRA and CDR2 is YSYEKL. The CDR3 runs to 15 residues. CDR3 amino acids: CASSRGGGLSYEQYF. The CDR3, as DNA: TGCGCCAGCAGCCGTGGGGGGGGACTCTCCTACGAGCAGTACTTC.

The CDR3 bases are TGTGCCAGCAGTTCTAGCTCCTATAATTCACCCCTCCACTTT. It specifies CASSSSSYNSPLHF. The chain has TRBV27 and TRBJ1-6, with D uncertain. The CDR3 has 14 amino acids. The germline V and J ends were trimmed by 4 bases and 0 bases, with 4 bases remaining between them. Per germline, CDR1 MNHEY and CDR2 SMNVEV (reference sequence).

This clone was observed once. The chain combines TRBV15 with TRBJ2-7; D might be TRBD2 (6 bases). The CDR3 runs to 13 residues. Germline V gene sequence: CDR1 LNHNV, CDR2 YYDKDF (reference sequence). V lost 4 bases, J lost 4 bases, and 11 bases lay in between. In DNA, the CDR3 is TGTGCCACCAGCATTGGCCGGGGGTACGAGCAGTACTTC. Translated, it gives CATSIGRGYEQYF.

The chain joins TRBV6-1 to TRBJ2-3; D remains unclear. Germline V gives CDR1 MNHNS, CDR2 SASEGT. CDR3 length equals 16 residues. With 2 bases removed from V and 3 bases from J, the gap between germline ends came to 15 bases. The CDR3 sequence: CASSESLLQATDTQYF. As DNA, the CDR3 is TGTGCCAGCAGTGAATCGTTGTTGCAGGCGACAGATACGCAGTATTTT.

V is TRBV6-6 and J is TRBJ2-1; 11 nucleotides align to TRBD2. Germline V gene sequence: CDR1 MNHNY, CDR2 SVGAGI (reference sequence). The CDR3 totals 14 residues. Trimming removed 5 bases from V and 8 bases from J; junction bases left unmatched: 5. The CDR3 loop reads CASSRLAGKDEQFF. The CDR3 DNA follows: TGTGCCAGCAGTCGACTAGCGGGGAAAGATGAGCAGTTCTTC.

V usage is TRBV7-2 and J usage is TRBJ1-1; 10 bases fit TRBD1. The V segment lost 4 bases and the J segment 1 base; nucleotides outside the gene matches: 9. The germline V gene has CDR1 SGHTA and CDR2 FQGNSA. CDR3 length equals 17 residues. CDR3 amino acids: CASSSGQGRYPNTEAFF. CDR3 nucleotides: TGTGCCAGCAGCTCGGGACAGGGGCGATACCCGAACACTGAAGCTTTCTTT.

The chain joins TRBV30 to TRBJ2-7; 7 bases fit TRBD1. The junction had 9 bases not matched to a gene; V was cut back by 1 base and J by 6 bases. Germline-derived CDR1 and CDR2 are GTSNPN and SVGIG (reference sequence). CDR3 length: 14 residues. Here the CDR3 reads CAWSGGTARGEQYF. The CDR3 nucleotides read TGTGCCTGGAGTGGTGGGACAGCCCGGGGCGAGCAGTACTTC.

The CDR3 loop is CASSLRQGYTTNEKLFF. The CDR3 coding sequence is TGTGCCAGCAGCTTGAGACAGGGGTACACAACTAATGAAAAACTGTTTTTT. The V call is TRBV5-4, the J call TRBJ1-4, with 8 bases that match TRBD1. V gave up 1 base and J gave up 0 bases; unmatched junction bases: 5. This CDR3 spans 17 amino acids. CDR1 is SGHNT and CDR2 is YYREEE in the germline V gene (reference sequence).

This chain joins TRBV27 and TRBJ2-3; 12 bases match TRBD2. Germline lookup yields CDR1 MNHEY and CDR2 SMNVEV (reference sequence). The CDR3 is 17 residues long. Losses at the gene ends were 5 bases for V and 1 base for J; bases not matched to a gene: 7. This chain's CDR3 is CASSPRTSGIRTDTQYF. CDR3 bases: TGTGCCAGCAGTCCGCGGACTAGCGGGATCCGCACAGATACGCAGTATTTT.

CDR3 loop: CAWSLGGGYQPQHF. CDR3 in DNA: TGTGCCTGGAGTCTAGGGGGCGGGTATCAGCCCCAGCATTTT. This chain joins TRBV30 and TRBJ1-5, with TRBD1 identical over 7 bases. V lost 2 bases and J lost 5; bases outside the gene matches: 6. This CDR3 is 14 amino acids long. From germline, CDR1 is GTSNPN and CDR2 SVGIG (reference sequence).

Only one count was recorded for this clone. V usage is TRBV14 and J usage is TRBJ2-2, with TRBD2 matching over 10 bases. The V gene's germline CDR1 is SGHDN and CDR2 FVKESK. Germline trimming cut 4 bases from V and 7 bases from J; bases unmatched to any gene: 15. The CDR3 consists of 18 residues. CDR3 region: CASSRILAGVIGGGELFF. For the CDR3, the DNA is TGTGCCAGCAGCCGCATCCTAGCGGGAGTGATAGGTGGCGGGGAGCTGTTTTTT. Looking up the rest from reference TRBV14 and TRBJ2-2 gives the full variable domain: EAGVTQFPSHSVIEKGQTVTLRCDPISGHDNLYWYRRVMGKEIKFLLHFVKESKQDESGMPNNRFLAERTGGTYSTLKVQPAELEDSGVYFCASSRILAGVIGGGELFFGEGSRLTVL.